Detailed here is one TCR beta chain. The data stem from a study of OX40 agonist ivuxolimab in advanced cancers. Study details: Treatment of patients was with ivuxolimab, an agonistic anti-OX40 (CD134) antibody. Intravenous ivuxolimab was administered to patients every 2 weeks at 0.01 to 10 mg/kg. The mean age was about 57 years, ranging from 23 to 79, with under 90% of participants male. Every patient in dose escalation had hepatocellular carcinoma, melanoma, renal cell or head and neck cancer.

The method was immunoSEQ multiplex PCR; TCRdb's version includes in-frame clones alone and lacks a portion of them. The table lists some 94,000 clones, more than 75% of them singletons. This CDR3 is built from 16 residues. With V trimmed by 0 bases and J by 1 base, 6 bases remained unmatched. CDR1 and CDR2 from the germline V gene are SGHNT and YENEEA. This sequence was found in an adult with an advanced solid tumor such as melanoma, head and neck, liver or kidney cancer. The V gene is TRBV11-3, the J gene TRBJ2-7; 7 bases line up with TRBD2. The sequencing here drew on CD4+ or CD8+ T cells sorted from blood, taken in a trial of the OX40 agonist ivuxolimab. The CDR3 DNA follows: TGTGCCAGCAGCTTAGATGGGGGGGACGGTTCCTACGAGCAGTACTTC. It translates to CASSLDGGDGSYEQYF.